The 18 T cell receptor beta chains below come from one sample, sequenced in a study of T cell responses to AZD1222 COVID-19 vaccine. Clones were read by immunoSEQ multiplex PCR, and TCRdb kept only the in-frame ones, dropping some. This table has 150,000 to 200,000 clones, around 87% appearing once. Sequencing was performed on peripheral blood, taken on day 0 of MenACWY control vaccination. Receptors originate from an adult in good health.

A single count supports this clone. The chain is built from TRBV5-6 and TRBJ1-1; D gene unclear. Germline CDR1 is SGHDT and CDR2 is YYEEEE. V was trimmed by 3 bases and J by 6 bases, leaving 18 bases between them. CDR3 length: 15 residues. CDR3 sequence (DNA): TGTGCCAGCAGCTCTGGATGGGGTGGTGTCGCTGAAGCTTTCTTT. It specifies CASSSGWGGVAEAFF.

This rearrangement joins TRBV6-5 to TRBJ2-3; TRBD1 aligns across 9 bases. Germline CDR1 reads MNHEY; CDR2 reads SVGAGI. The ends lost 5 bases at V and 6 bases at J; junction bases unmatched: 6. CDR3 length: 14 residues. The DNA of the CDR3 is TGTGCCAGCAGTCACCGGGACAGGGATGATACGCAGTATTTT. This codes for CASSHRDRDDTQYF.

The rearrangement links TRBV4-1 to TRBJ1-1; 8 bases are shared with TRBD1. This CDR3 is 18 amino acids long. The V and J ends lost 0 bases and 5 bases, in that order; junction bases with no gene match: 14. Germline V gene sequence: CDR1 MGHRA, CDR2 YSYEKL. The CDR3 spells CASSQEGQGWGLGTEAFF. Written as DNA, the CDR3 is TGCGCCAGCAGCCAAGAAGGACAGGGATGGGGTTTGGGAACTGAAGCTTTCTTT.

This clone has more than one count but fewer than ten. The rearrangement joins TRBV4-2 to TRBJ1-5; D is possibly TRBD1 (5 bases). CDR1 LGHNA and CDR2 YNFKEQ come from the germline V gene. This CDR3 is 16 amino acids long. The V end was cut by 2 bases, the J end by 1 base, with 12 bases between. CDR3 in DNA: TGTGCCAGCAGCCAAACCCCGGGACGGAGCAATCAGCCCCAGCATTTT. Translating gives CASSQTPGRSNQPQHF.

J is TRBJ1-4 and V is TRBV5-6; maybe TRBD1 (6 bases). This CDR3 comprises 14 residues. Germline CDR1 reads SGHDT; CDR2 reads YYEEEE. V was trimmed by 2 bases and J by 3 bases, leaving 8 bases between them. CDR3 nucleotide sequence: TGTGCCAGCAGCTTCGGACAGTCTAATGAAAAACTGTTTTTT. This sequence encodes CASSFGQSNEKLFF.

CDR3 DNA sequence: TGTGCCTGGAGGATCGCAGGGGGCACTGAAGCTTTCTTT. Protein: CAWRIAGGTEAFF. The J gene is TRBJ1-1, the V gene TRBV30; TRBD1 matches 7 bases. CDR1 and CDR2 from the germline V gene are GTSNPN and SVGIG (reference sequence). The CDR3 runs 13 residues. Losses at the gene ends were 3 bases for V and 4 bases for J; bases not matched to a gene: 5.

This chain uses TRBV5-6 with TRBJ1-2; a possible D gene is TRBD1 (6 bases). Germline CDR1 reads SGHDT; CDR2 reads YYEEEE. V shed 6 bases and J shed 0 bases, with 9 bases lying between them. CDR3 size: 13 residues. The CDR3 DNA reads as TGTGCCAGCAAGGACAGCGCTAACTATGGCTACACCTTC. This gives the protein CASKDSANYGYTF. Supplemented by reference TRBV5-6 and TRBJ1-2, the full variable domain reads DAGVTQSPTHLIKTRGQQVTLRCSPKSGHDTVSWYQQALGQGPQFIFQYYEEEERQRGNFPDRFSGHQFPNYSSELNVNALLLGDSALYLCASKDSANYGYTFGSGTRLTVV.

V usage is TRBV7-2 and J usage is TRBJ1-4, with D possibly TRBD1 on 6 matching bases. Deletions cut 4 bases from V and 0 bases from J, with 9 bases between. The germline V gene encodes CDR1 SGHTA and CDR2 FQGNSA. CDR3 size: 15 residues. CDR3 sequence: CASSSRQATNEKLFF. DNA for the CDR3: TGTGCCAGCAGCTCGAGACAGGCAACTAATGAAAAACTGTTTTTT.

The J gene is TRBJ1-1, the V gene TRBV19; D not certain. Germline CDR1 LNHDA, CDR2 SQIVND (reference sequence). Trimming left V 10 bases short and J 6 bases short, with 15 bases between. The CDR3 runs to 12 residues. The CDR3 loop reads CATLHGGAEAFF. CDR3 coding DNA: TGTGCCACCCTTCATGGTGGGGCTGAAGCTTTCTTT.

V gene TRBV28 combines with J gene TRBJ1-6; D gene unclear. V was trimmed by 4 bases and J by 6 bases, leaving 16 bases between them. Per germline, CDR1 MDHEN and CDR2 SYDVKM. CDR3 length: 16 residues. For the CDR3, the DNA is TGTGCCAGCAGTTCACCCTCCCTCGGTCCTAATTCACCCCTCCACTTT. This sequence encodes CASSSPSLGPNSPLHF.

This chain uses TRBV5-4 with TRBJ2-1, with D perhaps TRBD1 (5 bases). This CDR3 region has 11 residues. Trimming removed 7 bases from V and 6 bases from J, with 8 bases in between. From germline, CDR1 is SGHNT and CDR2 YYREEE (reference sequence). CDR3 coding DNA: TGTGCCAGCCAAAGGGGCAATGAGCAGTTCTTC. Its translation is CASQRGNEQFF.

In nucleotides, the CDR3 is TGTGCCACCAGCAGAAGCAACAGGGACTCTGAAGCTTTCTTT. Its protein product is CATSRSNRDSEAFF. V gene TRBV15 combines with J gene TRBJ1-1, with D possibly being TRBD1 (6 bases). This CDR3 contains 14 residues. CDR1 and CDR2 from the germline V gene are LNHNV and YYDKDF (reference sequence). V lost 2 bases and J lost 6, with 13 bases in between.

The CDR3, as DNA: TGTGCCAGTAGTATAAGCTCTAGCGGGGTGTATGAGCTGTTTTTT. Translating it yields CASSISSSGVYELFF. This rearrangement joins TRBV19 to TRBJ2-2, with TRBD2 matching 9 bases. Germline V gives CDR1 LNHDA, CDR2 SQIVND (reference sequence). Trimming took 2 bases from V and 11 from J; bases not matched to a gene: 9. CDR3 size: 15 residues.

This chain joins TRBV2 and TRBJ1-2; D is undetermined. V lost 6 bases and J lost 7, with 12 bases in between. Looked up from germline, CDR1 is SNHLY and CDR2 is FYNNEI. The CDR3 is made up of 12 amino acids. The CDR3 region is CASSYPGFGYTF. The CDR3 DNA is TGTGCCAGCAGCTATCCAGGTTTTGGCTACACCTTC.

The chain employs TRBV7-2 and TRBJ2-2; 8 nucleotides match TRBD2. Germline loops: CDR1 SGHTA, CDR2 FQGNSA. The J segment lost 4 bases and the V segment lost 0 bases, leaving 4 bases of the junction unmatched. This CDR3 is built from 16 residues. CDR3 protein: CASSLAFGGATGELFF. The CDR3 nucleotides are TGTGCCAGCAGCTTAGCGTTCGGGGGGGCCACCGGGGAGCTGTTTTTT.

The CDR3 region has the DNA TGCAGCGTCGTTCACAGCACTGAAGCTTTCTTT. Encoded protein: CSVVHSTEAFF. The rearrangement joins TRBV29-1 to TRBJ1-1; no clear D. The V gene's germline CDR1 is SQVTM and CDR2 ANQGSEA. Trimming removed 6 bases at V and 4 bases at J, with 9 bases between. This CDR3 contains 11 residues.

In its sample, this clone was seen once. This sequence joins TRBV5-1 and TRBJ1-3; weak D call: TRBD1 (5 bases). CDR1 and CDR2 (germline): SGHRS, YFSETQ. The CDR3 runs to 17 residues. The ends were cut back, 0 bases at V and 0 bases at J, with 13 bases in the middle. The CDR3 loop is CASSLARAGPSGNTIYF. CDR3 bases: TGCGCCAGCAGCTTGGCCAGGGCAGGGCCCTCTGGAAACACCATATATTTT.

This clone was seen once. This chain uses TRBV5-1 with TRBJ2-3; perhaps TRBD2 as D (6 bases). CDR1 is SGHRS, CDR2 YFSETQ, per germline. Trimming removed 0 bases at V and 2 bases at J, with 13 bases between. The CDR3 is made up of 16 amino acids. CDR3 DNA sequence: TGCGCCAGCAGCTTGGCCGGACGGGAGTTCACAGATACGCAGTATTTT. As protein: CASSLAGREFTDTQYF. The full variable domain, in which reference TRBV5-1 and TRBJ2-3 provide the parts outside the CDR3, is KAGVTQTPRYLIKTRGQQVTLSCSPISGHRSVSWYQQTPGQGLQFLFEYFSETQRNKGNFPGRFSGRQFSNSRSEMNVSTLELGDSALYLCASSLAGREFTDTQYFGPGTRLTVL.